The 8 T cell receptor beta chains below all came from one sample that was sequenced in a study of T cells in Graves' hyperthyroidism and ophthalmopathy. TCR beta CDR3 regions were amplified from RNA transcripts. RT-PCR in the first round (using the HTBI primer set) targeted the TCR CDR3. TCRdb redid the calling of the multiplex PCR reads with MiXCR, one entry per CDR3 protein. The sample includes approximately 690,000 distinct CDR3 sequences, roughly 20% of them seen just once. The specimen sequenced was blood. The source of these receptors is a young man with Graves' ophthalmopathy.

This clonotype was seen more than once but under ten times. This CDR3 is CASREGQGVYEQYF. The CDR3 nucleotides read TGTGCCAGCAGGGAGGGACAGGGTGTCTACGAGCAGTACTTC. The chain links TRBV5-4 to TRBJ2-7; 9 bases are shared with TRBD1. V trimming: 5 bases; J trimming: 3 bases; junction bases outside the gene matches: 6. The CDR3 totals 14 residues. Germline lookup yields CDR1 SGHNT and CDR2 YYREEE (reference sequence).

The genes are TRBV28 and TRBJ2-2, with D maybe TRBD1 (6 bases). This CDR3 has 14 amino acids. The germline V and J ends were trimmed by 2 bases and 9 bases, with 13 bases remaining between them. Germline V lookup: CDR1 MDHEN, CDR2 SYDVKM. The CDR3 DNA is TGTGCCAGCAGTTTAGGACAGAACCTCAGGGAGCTGTTTTTT. It specifies CASSLGQNLRELFF.

V usage is TRBV7-9 and J usage is TRBJ2-1, with TRBD2 matching over 11 bases. The trim removed 4 bases at V and 0 bases at J, leaving 8 bases unmatched. The CDR3 consists of 18 residues. From germline, CDR1 is SEHNR and CDR2 FQNEAQ (reference sequence). The CDR3 coding sequence is TGTGCCAGCAGCTCCGGGACTAGCGGATTAAGCTCCTACAATGAGCAGTTCTTC. Its protein is CASSSGTSGLSSYNEQFF.

The chain carries TRBV12-3 or TRBV12-4 and TRBJ2-1; D gene uncertain. The CDR3 loop spans 15 amino acids. Trimming stripped 4 bases from V and 5 bases from J, with 15 bases between. The CDR3 coding sequence is TGTGCCAGCAGTTCTCAGAGGCAGTTGAACAATGAGCAGTTCTTC. It yields the protein CASSSQRQLNNEQFF.

This clonotype was seen repeatedly, ten times or more. In DNA form, the CDR3 reads TGTGCCAGCAGCGTCGAGTACAATGAGCAGTTCTTC. Its translation is CASSVEYNEQFF. This chain uses TRBV7-2 with TRBJ2-1, with unresolved D. This CDR3 has 12 amino acids. CDR1 is SGHTA and CDR2 is FQGNSA in the germline V gene. V was trimmed by 5 bases and J by 4 bases, leaving 6 bases between them.

This clonotype was seen a handful of times. The chain is built from TRBV10-3 and TRBJ1-1; 8 bases align to TRBD1. This CDR3 region has 16 residues. J was trimmed by 1 base and V by 3 bases; bases with no gene match: 7. Germline CDR1 and CDR2: ENHRY and SYGVKD. CDR3 DNA: TGTGCCATCAGTGAAATATGGACAGGGTCGAACACTGAAGCTTTCTTT. Translation: CAISEIWTGSNTEAFF.

V is TRBV30 and J is TRBJ1-1, with TRBD1 as a possible D gene (6 bases). This CDR3 is 14 amino acids long. V lost 3 bases and J lost 7, with 18 bases in between. The germline CDR1 and CDR2 sequences are GTSNPN and SVGIG (reference sequence). The CDR3 DNA sequence: TGTGCCTGGAGAGAACCCAGGACAGAGGTTGAAGCTTTCTTT. This encodes CAWREPRTEVEAFF.

The chain joins TRBV5-1 to TRBJ2-7, with TRBD1 identical over 7 bases. This CDR3 contains 14 residues. Germline-derived CDR1 and CDR2 are SGHRS and YFSETQ. The junction had 7 bases not matched to a gene; V was cut back by 3 bases and J by 4 bases. The CDR3 loop reads CASSWETGTYEQYF. The CDR3 nucleotides read TGCGCCAGCAGCTGGGAGACAGGGACATACGAGCAGTACTTC. The variable domain in full, completed from reference TRBV5-1 and TRBJ2-7, reads KAGVTQTPRYLIKTRGQQVTLSCSPISGHRSVSWYQQTPGQGLQFLFEYFSETQRNKGNFPGRFSGRQFSNSRSEMNVSTLELGDSALYLCASSWETGTYEQYFGPGTRLTVT.